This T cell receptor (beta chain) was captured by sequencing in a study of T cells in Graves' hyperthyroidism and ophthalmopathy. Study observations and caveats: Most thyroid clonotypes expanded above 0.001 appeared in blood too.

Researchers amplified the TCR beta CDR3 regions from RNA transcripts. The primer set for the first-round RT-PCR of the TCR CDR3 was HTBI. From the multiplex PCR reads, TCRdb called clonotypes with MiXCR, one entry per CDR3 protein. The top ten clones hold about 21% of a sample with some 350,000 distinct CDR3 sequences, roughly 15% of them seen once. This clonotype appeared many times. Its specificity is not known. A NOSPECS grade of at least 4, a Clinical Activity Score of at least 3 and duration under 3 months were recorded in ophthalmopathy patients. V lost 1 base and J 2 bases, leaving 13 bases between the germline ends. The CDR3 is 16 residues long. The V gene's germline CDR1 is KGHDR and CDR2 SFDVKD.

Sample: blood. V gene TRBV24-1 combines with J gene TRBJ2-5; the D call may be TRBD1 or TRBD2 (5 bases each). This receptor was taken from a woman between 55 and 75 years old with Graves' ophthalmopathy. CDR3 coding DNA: TGTGCCACCAGTGATTTCGGGGCCACGGGTCAAGAGACCCAGTACTTC. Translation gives CATSDFGATGQETQYF.